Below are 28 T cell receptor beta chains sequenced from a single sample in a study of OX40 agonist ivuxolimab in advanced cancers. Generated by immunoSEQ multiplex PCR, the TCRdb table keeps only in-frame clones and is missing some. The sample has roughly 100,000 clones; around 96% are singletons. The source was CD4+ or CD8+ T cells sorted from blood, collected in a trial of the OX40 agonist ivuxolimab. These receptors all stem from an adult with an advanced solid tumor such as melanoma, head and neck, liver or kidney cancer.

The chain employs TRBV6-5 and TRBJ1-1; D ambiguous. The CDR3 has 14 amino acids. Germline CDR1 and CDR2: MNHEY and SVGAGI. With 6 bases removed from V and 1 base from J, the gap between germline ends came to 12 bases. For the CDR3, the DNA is TGTGCCAGCAGCCTACTACGGGGGAACACTGAAGCTTTCTTT. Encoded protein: CASSLLRGNTEAFF.

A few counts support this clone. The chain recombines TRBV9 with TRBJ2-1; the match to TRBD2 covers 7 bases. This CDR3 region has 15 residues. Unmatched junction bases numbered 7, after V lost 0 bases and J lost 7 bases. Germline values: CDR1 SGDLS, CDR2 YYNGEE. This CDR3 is CASSVDDWGGNEQFF. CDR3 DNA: TGTGCCAGCAGCGTAGATGACTGGGGGGGGAATGAGCAGTTCTTC.

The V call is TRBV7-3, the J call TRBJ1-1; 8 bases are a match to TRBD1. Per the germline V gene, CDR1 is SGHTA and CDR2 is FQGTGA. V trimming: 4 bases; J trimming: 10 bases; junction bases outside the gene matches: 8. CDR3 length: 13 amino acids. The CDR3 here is CASSYGQGRVAFF. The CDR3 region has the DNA TGTGCCAGCAGCTATGGACAGGGAAGGGTAGCTTTCTTT.

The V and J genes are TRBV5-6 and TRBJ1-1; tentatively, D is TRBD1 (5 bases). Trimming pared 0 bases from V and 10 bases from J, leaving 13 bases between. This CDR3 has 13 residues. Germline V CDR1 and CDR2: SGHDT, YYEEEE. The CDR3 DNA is TGTGCCAGCAGCTTGGGTGGGGCCAGTCGAGCTTTCTTT. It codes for CASSLGGASRAFF.

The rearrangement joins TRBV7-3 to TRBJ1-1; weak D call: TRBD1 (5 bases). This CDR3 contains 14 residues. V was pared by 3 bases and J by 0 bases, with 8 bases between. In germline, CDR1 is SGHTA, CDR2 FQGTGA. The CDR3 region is CASSFVTVNTEAFF. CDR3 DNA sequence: TGTGCCAGCAGCTTCGTGACAGTGAACACTGAAGCTTTCTTT.

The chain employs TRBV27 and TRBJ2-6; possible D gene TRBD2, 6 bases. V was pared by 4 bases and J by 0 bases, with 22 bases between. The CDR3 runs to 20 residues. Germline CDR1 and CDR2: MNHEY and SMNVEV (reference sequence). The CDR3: CASSSHTPDSGPSGANVLTF. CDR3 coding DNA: TGTGCCAGCAGTTCCCACACCCCCGACAGCGGGCCCTCTGGGGCCAACGTCCTGACTTTC.

The CDR3 sequence: CASTPVQGNSPLHF. In DNA form, the CDR3 reads TGTGCCAGCACCCCGGTCCAGGGGAATTCACCCCTCCACTTT. J is TRBJ1-6 and V is TRBV7-9; weak D call: TRBD1 (6 bases). The CDR3 extends over 14 amino acids. With 7 bases removed from V and 7 bases from J, the gap between germline ends came to 14 bases. Germline assignment: CDR1 SEHNR and CDR2 FQNEAQ (reference sequence).

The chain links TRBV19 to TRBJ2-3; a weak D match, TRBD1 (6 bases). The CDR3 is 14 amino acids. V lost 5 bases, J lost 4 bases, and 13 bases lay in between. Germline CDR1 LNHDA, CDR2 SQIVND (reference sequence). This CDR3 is CASSDVGGADTQYF. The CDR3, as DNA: TGTGCCAGTAGTGATGTAGGGGGTGCAGATACGCAGTATTTT.

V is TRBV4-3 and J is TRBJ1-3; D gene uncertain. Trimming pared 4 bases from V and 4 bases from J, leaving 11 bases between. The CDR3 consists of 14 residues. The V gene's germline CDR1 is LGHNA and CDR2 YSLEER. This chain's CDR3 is CASSPDTQGNTIYF. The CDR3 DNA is TGCGCCAGCAGCCCCGATACACAAGGAAACACCATATATTTT.

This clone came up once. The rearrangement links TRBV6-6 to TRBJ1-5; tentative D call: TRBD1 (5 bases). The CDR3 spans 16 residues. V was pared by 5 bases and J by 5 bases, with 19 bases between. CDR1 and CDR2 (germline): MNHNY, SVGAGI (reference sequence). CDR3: CASSPSPQGTYQPQHF. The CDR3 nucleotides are TGTGCCAGCAGTCCTAGTCCCCAAGGGACCTATCAGCCCCAGCATTTT.

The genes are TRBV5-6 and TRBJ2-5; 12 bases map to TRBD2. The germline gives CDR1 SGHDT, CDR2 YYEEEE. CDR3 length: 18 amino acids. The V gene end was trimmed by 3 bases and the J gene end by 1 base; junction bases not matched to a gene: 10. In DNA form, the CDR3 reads TGTGCCAGCAGCTCGGTGATGGGGACTAGCGGGTTCCAAGAGACCCAGTACTTC. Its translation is CASSSVMGTSGFQETQYF.

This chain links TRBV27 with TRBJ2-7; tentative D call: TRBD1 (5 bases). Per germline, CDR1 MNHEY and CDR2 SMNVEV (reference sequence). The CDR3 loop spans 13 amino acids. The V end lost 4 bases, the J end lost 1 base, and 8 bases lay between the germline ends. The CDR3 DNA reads TGTGCCAGCAGTTACAGGCTATCCTACGAGCAGTACTTC. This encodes CASSYRLSYEQYF.

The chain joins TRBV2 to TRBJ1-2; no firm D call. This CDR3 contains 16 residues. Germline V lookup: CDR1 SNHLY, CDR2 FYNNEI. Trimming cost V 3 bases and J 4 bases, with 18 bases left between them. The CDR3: CASSETRTPAVYGYTF. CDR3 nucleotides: TGTGCCAGCAGTGAGACCCGGACCCCAGCCGTCTATGGCTACACCTTC.

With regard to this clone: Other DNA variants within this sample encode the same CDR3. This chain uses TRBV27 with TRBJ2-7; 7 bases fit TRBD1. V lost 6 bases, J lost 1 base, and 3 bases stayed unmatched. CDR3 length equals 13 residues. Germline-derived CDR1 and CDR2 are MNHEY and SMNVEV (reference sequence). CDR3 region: CASSQGQSYEQYF. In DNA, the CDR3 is TGTGCCAGCAGCCAGGGACAGTCCTACGAGCAGTACTTC.

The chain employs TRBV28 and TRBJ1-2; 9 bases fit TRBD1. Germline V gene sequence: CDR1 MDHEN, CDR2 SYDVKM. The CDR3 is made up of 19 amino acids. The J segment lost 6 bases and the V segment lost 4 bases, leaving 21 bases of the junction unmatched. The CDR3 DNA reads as TGTGCCAGCAGTTCCCTTCAACATACCGGGACAGGGAAGGCAGATGGCTACACCTTC. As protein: CASSSLQHTGTGKADGYTF.

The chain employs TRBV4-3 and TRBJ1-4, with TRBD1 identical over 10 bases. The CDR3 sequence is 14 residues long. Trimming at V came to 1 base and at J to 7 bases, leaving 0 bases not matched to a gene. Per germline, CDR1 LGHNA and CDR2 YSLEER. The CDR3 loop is CASSQGTGGEKLFF. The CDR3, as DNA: TGCGCCAGCAGCCAAGGGACAGGGGGTGAAAAACTGTTTTTT.

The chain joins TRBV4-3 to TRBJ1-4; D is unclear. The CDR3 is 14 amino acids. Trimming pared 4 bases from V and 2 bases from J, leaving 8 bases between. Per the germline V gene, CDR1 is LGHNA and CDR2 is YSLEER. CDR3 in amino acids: CASSPGRTNEKLFF. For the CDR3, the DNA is TGCGCCAGCAGCCCAGGACGGACTAATGAAAAACTGTTTTTT.

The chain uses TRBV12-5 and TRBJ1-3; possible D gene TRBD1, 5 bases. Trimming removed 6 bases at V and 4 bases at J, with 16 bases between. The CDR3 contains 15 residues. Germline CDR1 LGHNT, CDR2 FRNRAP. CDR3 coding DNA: TGTGCTAGTGGCCTTAAATGGGACCGAGGAAACACCATATATTTT. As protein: CASGLKWDRGNTIYF.

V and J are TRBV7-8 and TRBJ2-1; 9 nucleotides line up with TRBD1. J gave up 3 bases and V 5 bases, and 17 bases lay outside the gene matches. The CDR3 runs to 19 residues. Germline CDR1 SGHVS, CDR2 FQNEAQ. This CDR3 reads CASSPGTGTPGLLYNEQFF. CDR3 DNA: TGTGCCAGCAGCCCCGGGACAGGGACCCCGGGACTACTCTACAATGAGCAGTTCTTC. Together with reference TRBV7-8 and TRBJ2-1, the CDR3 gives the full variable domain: GAGVSQSPRYKVAKRGQDVALRCDPISGHVSLFWYQQALGQGPEFLTYFQNEAQLDKSGLPSDRFFAERPEGSVSTLKIQRTQQEDSAVYLCASSPGTGTPGLLYNEQFFGPGTRLTVL.

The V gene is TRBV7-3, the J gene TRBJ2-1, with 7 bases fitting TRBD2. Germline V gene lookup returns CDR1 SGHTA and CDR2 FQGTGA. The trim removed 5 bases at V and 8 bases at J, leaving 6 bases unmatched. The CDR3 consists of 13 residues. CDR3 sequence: CASSHGLGDEQFF. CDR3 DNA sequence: TGTGCCAGCAGCCACGGACTAGGCGATGAGCAGTTCTTC.

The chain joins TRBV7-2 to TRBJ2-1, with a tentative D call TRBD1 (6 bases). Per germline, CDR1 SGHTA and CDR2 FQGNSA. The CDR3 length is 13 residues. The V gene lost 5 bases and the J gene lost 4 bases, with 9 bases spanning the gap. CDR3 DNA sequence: TGTGCCAGCAGCGAAACAGGGTACAATGAGCAGTTCTTC. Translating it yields CASSETGYNEQFF.

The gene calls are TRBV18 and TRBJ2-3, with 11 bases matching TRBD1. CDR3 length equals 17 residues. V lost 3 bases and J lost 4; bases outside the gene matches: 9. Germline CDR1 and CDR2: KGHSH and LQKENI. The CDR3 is CASSPTSGTGGADTQYF. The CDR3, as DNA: TGTGCCAGCTCACCCACCTCTGGGACAGGGGGAGCAGATACGCAGTATTTT.

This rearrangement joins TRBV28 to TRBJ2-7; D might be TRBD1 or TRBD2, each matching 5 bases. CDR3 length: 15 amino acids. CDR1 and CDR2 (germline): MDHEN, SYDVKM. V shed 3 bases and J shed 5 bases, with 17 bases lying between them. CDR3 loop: CASSFPFEGWHEQYF. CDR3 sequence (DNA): TGTGCCAGCAGTTTCCCCTTTGAGGGGTGGCACGAGCAGTACTTC.

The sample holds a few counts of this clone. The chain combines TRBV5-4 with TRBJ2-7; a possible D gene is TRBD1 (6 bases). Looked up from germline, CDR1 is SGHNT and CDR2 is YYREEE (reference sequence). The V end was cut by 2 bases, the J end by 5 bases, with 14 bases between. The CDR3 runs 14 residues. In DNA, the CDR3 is TGTGCCAGCAGCTTTACAGGGAATTTGGACGAGCAGTACTTC. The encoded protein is CASSFTGNLDEQYF.

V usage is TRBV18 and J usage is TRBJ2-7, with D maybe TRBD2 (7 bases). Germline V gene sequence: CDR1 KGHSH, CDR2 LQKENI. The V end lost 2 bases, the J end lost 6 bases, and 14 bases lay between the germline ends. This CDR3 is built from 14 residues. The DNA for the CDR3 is TGTGCCAGCTCACCATCGGGGGGCGGAGGCGAGCAGTACTTC. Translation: CASSPSGGGGEQYF.

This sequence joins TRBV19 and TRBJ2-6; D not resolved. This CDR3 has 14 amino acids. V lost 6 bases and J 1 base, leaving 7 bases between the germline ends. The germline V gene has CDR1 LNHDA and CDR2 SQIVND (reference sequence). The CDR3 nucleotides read TGTGCCAGTAGGCTTGCATCTGGGGCCAACGTCCTGACTTTC. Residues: CASRLASGANVLTF.

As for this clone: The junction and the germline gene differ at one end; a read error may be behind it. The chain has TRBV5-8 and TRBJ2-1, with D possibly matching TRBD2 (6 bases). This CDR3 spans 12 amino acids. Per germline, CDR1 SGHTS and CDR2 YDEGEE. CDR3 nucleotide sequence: TGTGCCAGCAGCTTGGGGACGGGGGATCAGGTCTTC. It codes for CASSLGTGDQVF.

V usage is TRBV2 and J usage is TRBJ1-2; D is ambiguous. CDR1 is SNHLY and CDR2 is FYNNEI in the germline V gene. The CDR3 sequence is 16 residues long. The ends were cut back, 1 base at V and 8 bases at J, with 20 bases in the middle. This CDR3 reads CASSEGVRTVVRGYTF. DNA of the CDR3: TGTGCCAGCAGTGAAGGGGTCCGGACGGTGGTCCGCGGCTACACCTTC.